This record covers a single TCR beta chain. Its matching antigen is unknown. Looked up from germline, CDR1 is SGHTA and CDR2 is FQGTGA. The CDR3 loop spans 12 amino acids. After removal of 5 bases from V and 6 bases from J, the junction contained 4 bases not matched to a gene. Memory CD4+ T cells were sorted as CD4+CD45RO+CD25- cells. Semi-nested PCR with Nested Universal Primer A followed constant-region reverse priming of full-length variable regions. TCRdb re-analysed the 5' RACE reads in MiXCR, keeping a single row per CDR3 protein. The sample records 25,000 to 35,000 distinct CDR3 sequences, around 22% being singletons. Regarding the study as a whole: The TCR gene usage of tumor memory CD4+ T cells clustered together with blood and lymph node memory CD4+ cells and with lymph node naive CD4+ cells. The larger cohort examined one V-J beta rearrangement, not whole repertoires.

The sequencing input was memory CD4+ T cells sorted from blood. The subset here: memory CD4+ T cells, CD4+CD45RO+CD25-. This TCR derives from a female donor with breast cancer. V and J are TRBV7-3 and TRBJ2-7, with 7 bases lining up with TRBD1. The CDR3 sequence is CASSQGGGEQYF. CDR3 sequence (DNA): TGTGCCAGCAGCCAAGGGGGCGGCGAGCAGTACTTC.